This T cell receptor beta chain comes out of a study of T cell responses to AZD1222 COVID-19 vaccine. Study background: Pooling was applied to second doses at about 4 or about 12 weeks. Study conclusions and caveats: Regions 160-218 and 743-854 dominated among vaccine-associated CD4 TCRs spanning spike. The breadth and depth of Spike-specific TCRs increased once two AZD1222 doses had been given.

This clone was detected a few times. Its target is not known. Profiling relied on immunoSEQ multiplex PCR, and the TCRdb table lists in-frame clones only, not all of them. The profile shows about 110,000 clones, roughly nine tenths of them singletons. V dropped 3 bases and J dropped 6 bases, with 15 bases sitting between them. CDR3 length: 15 amino acids. Per germline, CDR1 SNHLY and CDR2 FYNNEI. The source is an adult in good health. The chain is built from TRBV2 and TRBJ1-5, with D maybe TRBD1 (5 bases). This sample comprised peripheral blood, obtained on day 0 of AZD1222 vaccination. The DNA of the CDR3 is TGTGCCAGCAGTGAGGGGGTAGGGAAATCTCAGCCCCAGCATTTT. Encoded protein: CASSEGVGKSQPQHF.